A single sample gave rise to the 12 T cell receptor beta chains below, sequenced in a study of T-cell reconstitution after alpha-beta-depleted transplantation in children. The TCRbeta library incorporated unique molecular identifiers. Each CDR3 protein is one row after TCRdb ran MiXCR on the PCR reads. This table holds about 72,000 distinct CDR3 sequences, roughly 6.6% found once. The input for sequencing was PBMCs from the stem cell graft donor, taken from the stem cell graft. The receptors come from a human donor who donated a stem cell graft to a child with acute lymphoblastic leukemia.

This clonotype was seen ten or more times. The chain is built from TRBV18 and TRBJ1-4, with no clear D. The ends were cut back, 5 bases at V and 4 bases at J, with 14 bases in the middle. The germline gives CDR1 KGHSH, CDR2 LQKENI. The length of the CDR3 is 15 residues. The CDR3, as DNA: TGTGCCAGCTCATCCGCCGCGACAAGTAATGAAAAACTGTTTTTT. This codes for CASSSAATSNEKLFF.

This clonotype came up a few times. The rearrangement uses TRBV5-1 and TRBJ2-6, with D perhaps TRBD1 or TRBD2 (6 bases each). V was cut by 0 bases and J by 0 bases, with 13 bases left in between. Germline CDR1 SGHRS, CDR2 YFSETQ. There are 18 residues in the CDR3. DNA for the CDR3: TGCGCCAGCAGCTTGGAGGGGGGACGCGGCTCTGGGGCCAACGTCCTGACTTTC. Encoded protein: CASSLEGGRGSGANVLTF.

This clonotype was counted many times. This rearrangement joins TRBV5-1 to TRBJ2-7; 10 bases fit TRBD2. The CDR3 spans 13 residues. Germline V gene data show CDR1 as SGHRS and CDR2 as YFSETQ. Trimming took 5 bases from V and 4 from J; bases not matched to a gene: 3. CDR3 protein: CASRGLAWYEQYF. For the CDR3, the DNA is TGCGCCAGCAGGGGACTAGCGTGGTACGAGCAGTACTTC.

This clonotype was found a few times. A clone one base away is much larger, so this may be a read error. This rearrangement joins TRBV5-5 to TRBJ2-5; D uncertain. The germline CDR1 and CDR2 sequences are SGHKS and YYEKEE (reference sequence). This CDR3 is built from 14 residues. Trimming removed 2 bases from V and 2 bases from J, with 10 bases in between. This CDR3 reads CASSFRLGQETQYF. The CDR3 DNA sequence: TGTGCCAGCAGCTTTAGGCTCGGACAAGAGACCCAGTACTTC. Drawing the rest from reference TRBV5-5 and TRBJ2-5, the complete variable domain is DAGVTQSPTHLIKTRGQQVTLRCSPISGHKSVSWYQQVLGQGPQFIFQYYEKEERGRGNFPDRFSARQFPNYSSELNVNALLLGDSALYLCASSFRLGQETQYFGPGTRLLVL.

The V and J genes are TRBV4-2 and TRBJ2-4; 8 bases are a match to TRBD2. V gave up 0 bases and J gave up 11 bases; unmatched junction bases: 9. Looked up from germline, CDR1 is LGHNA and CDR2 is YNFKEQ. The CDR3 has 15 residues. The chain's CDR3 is CASSQDPTSGALQYF. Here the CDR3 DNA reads TGTGCCAGCAGCCAAGACCCAACTAGCGGCGCCCTTCAGTACTTC.

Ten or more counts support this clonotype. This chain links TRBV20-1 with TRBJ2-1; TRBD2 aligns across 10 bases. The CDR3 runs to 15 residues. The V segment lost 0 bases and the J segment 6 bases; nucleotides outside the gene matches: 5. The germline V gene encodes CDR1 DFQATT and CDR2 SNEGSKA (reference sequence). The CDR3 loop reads CSARDLAGVGNEQFF. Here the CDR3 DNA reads TGCAGTGCTAGAGATCTAGCGGGAGTCGGCAATGAGCAGTTCTTC.

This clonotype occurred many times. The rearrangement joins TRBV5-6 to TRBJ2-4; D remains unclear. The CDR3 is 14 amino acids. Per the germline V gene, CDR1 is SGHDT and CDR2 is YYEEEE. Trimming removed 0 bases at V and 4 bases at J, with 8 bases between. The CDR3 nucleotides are TGTGCCAGCAGCTTGGAGGGAAGGAAAAACATTCAGTACTTC. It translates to CASSLEGRKNIQYF.

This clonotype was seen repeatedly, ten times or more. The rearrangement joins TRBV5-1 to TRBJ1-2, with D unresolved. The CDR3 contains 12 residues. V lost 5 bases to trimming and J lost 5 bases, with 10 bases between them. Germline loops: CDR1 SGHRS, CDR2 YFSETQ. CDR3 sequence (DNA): TGCGCCAGCAGTTTAGAAGGGTATGGCTACACCTTC. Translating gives CASSLEGYGYTF.

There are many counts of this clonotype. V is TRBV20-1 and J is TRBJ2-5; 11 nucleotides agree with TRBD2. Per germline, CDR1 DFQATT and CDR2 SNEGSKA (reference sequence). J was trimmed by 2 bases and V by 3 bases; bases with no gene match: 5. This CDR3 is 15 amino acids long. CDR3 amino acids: CSASNRLAGQETQYF. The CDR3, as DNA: TGCAGTGCTAGTAATCGACTAGCGGGACAAGAGACCCAGTACTTC.

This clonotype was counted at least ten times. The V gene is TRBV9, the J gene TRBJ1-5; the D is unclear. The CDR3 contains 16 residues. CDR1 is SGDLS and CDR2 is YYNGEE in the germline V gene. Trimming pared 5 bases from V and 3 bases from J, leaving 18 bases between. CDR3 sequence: CASRLGVQSYNQPQHF. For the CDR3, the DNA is TGTGCCAGCAGGTTGGGTGTCCAGAGCTACAATCAGCCCCAGCATTTT.

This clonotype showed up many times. The CDR3 DNA is TGTGCCAGCAGCTTAGGCGGGACAGGGCTTCAGCCCCAGCATTTT. Its protein is CASSLGGTGLQPQHF. V gene TRBV7-2 combines with J gene TRBJ1-5; 9 nucleotides align to TRBD1. The CDR3 loop spans 15 amino acids. Germline loops: CDR1 SGHTA, CDR2 FQGNSA. Trimming cost V 1 base and J 6 bases; bases outside gene matches: 4.

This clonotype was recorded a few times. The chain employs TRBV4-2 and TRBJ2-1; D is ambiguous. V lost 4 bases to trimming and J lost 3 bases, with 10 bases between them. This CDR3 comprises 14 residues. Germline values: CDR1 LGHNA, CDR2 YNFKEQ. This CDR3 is CASSPSGFYNEQFF. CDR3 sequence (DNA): TGTGCCAGCAGCCCCTCCGGGTTCTACAATGAGCAGTTCTTC.